This T cell receptor (beta chain) was identified during a study of early stage breast cancer tumors. About the study: Among about twelve ER+/PR+/HER2- tumors, eight were ductal, four lobular. Each sample averaged approximately 10-fold read coverage.

Points on this clone: The identical CDR3 is also encoded by other nucleotide sequences in the sample.

Sequencing was performed with immunoSEQ multiplex PCR; in TCRdb, only in-frame clones are kept and a portion is missing. Seen here are about 69,000 clones, approximately 84% observed once, and the top ten hold 4% to 5%. Germline CDR1 is SNHLY and CDR2 is FYNNEI. The CDR3 length is 11 residues. Trimming removed 5 bases at V and 3 bases at J, with 3 bases between. The chain joins TRBV2 to TRBJ2-3; D is undetermined. Sequencing was carried out using blood. This clonotype was sampled from a person aged 40-50 years with breast cancer. Written as DNA, the CDR3 is TGTGCCAGCAGTCTGACAGATACGCAGTATTTT. This sequence encodes CASSLTDTQYF.